This T cell receptor beta chain was obtained from a study of T cells in narcolepsy. Data came from immunoSEQ multiplex PCR; TCRdb stores just in-frame clones and leaves some out. The table lists some 23,000 clones, 84% of them singletons, with roughly 1.3% in the top ten. Trimming removed 7 bases at V and 2 bases at J, with 11 bases between. CDR1 and CDR2 (germline): SQVTM, ANQGSEA. CDR3 size: 12 residues. The rearrangement links TRBV29-1 to TRBJ1-1, with D maybe TRBD1 (5 bases). Specimen: CD45RA- memory CD4+ T cells from PBMCs. The clonotype comes from a human donor with narcolepsy. CDR3 in DNA: TGCAGCGGACAGATCGGTAACACTGAAGCTTTCTTT. Translated, it gives CSGQIGNTEAFF.